These T cell receptor beta chains were read from a single sample in a study of T cell responses to AZD1222 COVID-19 vaccine. Method: immunoSEQ multiplex PCR; TCRdb's copy keeps in-frame clones and lacks some. The data contain 150,000 or so clones, approximately 90% of them singletons. The specimen was peripheral blood, collected on day 0 of AZD1222 vaccination. Receptor source: an adult in good health. The CDR3 runs from the conserved cysteine through the conserved F or W. D genes are given only for firm matches. A row's size may be missing; if present it is once, few, many or a size class.

TRBV9	TRBJ2-3	.	.	TGTGCCAGCAGAGGGTCCTTAGATGATACGCAGTATTTT	CASRGSLDDTQYF
TRBV7-7	TRBJ2-1	TRBD2	.	TGTGCTAGCAGCTTCCAACTAGCGGGAGTTGGTGAGCAGTTCTTC	CASSFQLAGVGEQFF
TRBV28	TRBJ1-2	.	.	TGTGCCAGCAGTTCCACAGGGATAGCTAACTATGGCTACACCTTC	CASSSTGIANYGYTF
TRBV28	TRBJ1-5	TRBD1	.	TGTGCCAGCAGTCTAACAGGGGAAATCAGCAATCAGCCCCAGCATTTT	CASSLTGEISNQPQHF
TRBV19	TRBJ2-3	.	.	TGTGCCAGTAGTATAGGGGGCGCGGGCGCGGATACGCAGTATTTT	CASSIGGAGADTQYF
TRBV5-1	TRBJ2-3	TRBD1	.	TGCGCCAGCAGCTTGAGGACAGGCTCGGTCAGCACAGATACGCAGTATTTT	CASSLRTGSVSTDTQYF
TRBV3-1/TRBV3-2	TRBJ2-5	.	.	TGTGCCAGCAGCCAAGAATTAAACAGGACTAAGTACTTC	CASSQELNRTKYF
TRBV30	TRBJ1-5	.	once	TGTGCCTGGAGTCCCCTAACGGGTGGACAGCCCCAGCATTTT	CAWSPLTGGQPQHF
TRBV19	TRBJ2-7	.	.	TGTGCCAGTCAGCGGGCCTATTCGGCCTACGAGCAGTACTTC	CASQRAYSAYEQYF
TRBV13	TRBJ1-1	TRBD1	.	TGTGCCAGCAGCTTACTCCTGACAGGGGATAACACTGAAGCTTTCTTT	CASSLLLTGDNTEAFF
TRBV9	TRBJ2-2	.	.	TGTGCCAGCAGCCCACACCCCGGGGAGCTGTTTTTT	CASSPHPGELFF
TRBV28	TRBJ1-3	.	.	TGTGCCAGCAGTCCTCAGGGGATGGGAAACACCATATATTTT	CASSPQGMGNTIYF
TRBV7-3	TRBJ1-1	.	few	TGTGCCAGCAGCCCCGAGGGGGGGCTGTACACTGAAGCTTTCTTT	CASSPEGGLYTEAFF
TRBV4-1	TRBJ1-6	.	.	TGCGCCAGCAGCCAAGATCCCGCCAGGGGATCAAATAATTCACCCCTCCACTTT	CASSQDPARGSNNSPLHF
TRBV19	TRBJ2-1	TRBD2	.	TGTGCCAGTAGTCACCCGGGACTAGCGCCGGTCTTC	CASSHPGLAPVF
TRBV27	TRBJ1-1	.	.	TGTGCCAGCAGTCGGGGATGGGGAACTGAAGCTTTCTTT	CASSRGWGTEAFF
TRBV20-1	TRBJ1-1	.	.	TGCAGTGCTAGTATTCGAGGACTGGAGGACACTGAAGCTTTCTTT	CSASIRGLEDTEAFF
TRBV6-2/TRBV6-3	TRBJ1-1	.	.	TGTGCCAGCAGTTACTCGCAGGTCGGGAACACTGAAGCTTTCTTT	CASSYSQVGNTEAFF
TRBV11-2	TRBJ2-3	.	.	TGTGCCAGCAGCCCCGGGGGCACAGATACGCAGTATTTT	CASSPGGTDTQYF
TRBV18	TRBJ2-7	.	.	TGTGCCAGCTCACCCGACCGACAGTCCTACGAGCAGTACTTC	CASSPDRQSYEQYF
TRBV2	TRBJ2-3	.	.	TGTGCCAGCAGTGAACAGTCCACCACAGATACGCAGTATTTT	CASSEQSTTDTQYF
TRBV2	TRBJ2-7	.	once	TGTGCCAGCAGTGAGTTGGCGGCGGTGAGCTCCTACGAGCAGTACTTC	CASSELAAVSSYEQYF
TRBV4-3	TRBJ1-3	.	once	TGCGCCAGCAGCCAAGGGCGCAGCAACTCTGGAAACACCATATATTTT	CASSQGRSNSGNTIYF
TRBV28	TRBJ1-2	TRBD1	.	TGTGCCAGCTCCTTCCACCGGGACAGGGTGGGAGGCTACACCTTC	CASSFHRDRVGGYTF
TRBV7-3	TRBJ2-1	.	.	TGTGCCAGCAGCTTAGGTTTCAATGGTCTAGAAGACAATGAGCAGTTCTTC	CASSLGFNGLEDNEQFF
TRBV9	TRBJ1-4	.	once	TGTGCCAGCAGCGCTAATTCGGGCCCAGTCGGTTCACCTAATGAAAAACTGTTTTTT	CASSANSGPVGSPNEKLFF
TRBV27	TRBJ2-3	.	.	TGTGCCAGCAGTTTATCGGGCGGGGTACTAACAGATACGCAGTATTTT	CASSLSGGVLTDTQYF
TRBV28	TRBJ1-2	.	.	TGTGCCAGCAGCTACGGCGTCTATGGCTACACCTTC	CASSYGVYGYTF
TRBV20-1	TRBJ2-7	TRBD2	.	TGCAGTGCTACTAGCGGATACGAGCAGTACTTC	CSATSGYEQYF
TRBV9	TRBJ2-1	TRBD2	.	TGTGCCAGCAGCGAACTAGCGCACAATGAGCAGTTCTTC	CASSELAHNEQFF
TRBV6-5	TRBJ1-1	.	.	TGTGCCAGCAGTTACTCGTTAGGCGGCACTGAAGCTTTCTTT	CASSYSLGGTEAFF
TRBV14	TRBJ1-1	TRBD1	.	TGTGCCAGCAGCCGAATTGGGACAGGGCCTGAAGCTTTCTTT	CASSRIGTGPEAFF
TRBV11-2	TRBJ2-7	.	.	TGTGCCAGCAGCCCAGGGGCAAGCTACGAGCAGTACTTC	CASSPGASYEQYF
TRBV4-2	TRBJ2-1	TRBD1	.	TGTGCCAGCAGCCAACCCTTCCGGGACAGGTCCAATGAGCAGTTCTTC	CASSQPFRDRSNEQFF
TRBV28	TRBJ2-3	TRBD1	.	TGTGCCAGCAGTTCCTCGGGGGACAGGGGTGCTACGCAGTATTTT	CASSSSGDRGATQYF
TRBV28	TRBJ2-5	TRBD1	.	TGTGCCAGCAGTTTCGGACAGGGCAGGGAGACCCAGTACTTC	CASSFGQGRETQYF
TRBV7-2	TRBJ2-7	.	.	TGTGCCAGCAGCGGGGGCGGCAGCTCCTACGAGCAGTACTTC	CASSGGGSSYEQYF
TRBV4-3	TRBJ1-1	.	.	TGCGCCAGCAGCCAACATCCGGGGAACACTGAAGCTTTCTTT	CASSQHPGNTEAFF
TRBV4-2	TRBJ1-6	.	once	TGTGCCAGCAGCCAAGAGCCGGGCCAAGTGCTGGTCCTCCACTTT	CASSQEPGQVLVLHF
TRBV7-8	TRBJ2-7	TRBD1	.	TGTGCCAGCAGCCCGGGACAGGGGGCTTGGTACGAGCAGTACTTC	CASSPGQGAWYEQYF
TRBV4-1	TRBJ1-2	TRBD1	.	TGCGCCAGCAGCCAGGACGGGACAGGGGTGCTTTATGGCTACACCTTC	CASSQDGTGVLYGYTF
TRBV27	TRBJ1-4	.	.	TGTGCCAGCAGTTTTACTTTTTTGGGGGGTATTGGAACTAATGAAAAACTGTTTTTT	CASSFTFLGGIGTNEKLFF
TRBV19	TRBJ1-2	TRBD1	.	TGTGCCAGTAGTGCGTGGACAGGCTCGGTGAATGGCTACACCTTC	CASSAWTGSVNGYTF
TRBV15	TRBJ2-1	.	.	TGTGCCACCAGCACAGCCGGGACCACCTCACTTGAGCAGTTCTTC	CATSTAGTTSLEQFF
TRBV12-2	TRBJ2-7	.	once	TGTGCAAGTCGCTTAGCTTGGACTAGCGGGAGACGGGGGGGCGAGCAGTACTTC	CASRLAWTSGRRGGEQYF
TRBV18	TRBJ1-1	.	few	TGTGCCAGCTCACCACCGGGGGGGACTGAAGCTTTCTTT	CASSPPGGTEAFF
TRBV4-2	TRBJ1-5	.	.	TGTGCCAGCAGCCACGCGGCGGGGGAGTATAGCAATCAGCCCCAGCATTTT	CASSHAAGEYSNQPQHF
TRBV6-5	TRBJ1-1	.	.	TGTGCCAGCAGCTTCGGACTCGACACTGAAGCTTTCTTT	CASSFGLDTEAFF
TRBV28	TRBJ1-2	.	.	TGTGCCAGCAGTCAGGGCAAGTCTCGGGGCTACACCTTC	CASSQGKSRGYTF
TRBV27	TRBJ2-7	.	.	TGTGCCAGCAGTCACCAAGGGAGATGGGGGACCTACGAGCAGTACTTC	CASSHQGRWGTYEQYF
TRBV7-9	TRBJ1-2	.	.	TGTGCCAGCAGCCCGACCGGTATTAGCTACACCTTC	CASSPTGISYTF
TRBV28	TRBJ1-2	.	.	TGTGCCCTCAGGGGCAGGACCGCTAACTATGGCTACACCTTC	CALRGRTANYGYTF
TRBV7-3	TRBJ2-7	.	few	TGTGCCAGCAGCCGCCCCGGGGACACCGGCTCCTACGAGCAGTACTTC	CASSRPGDTGSYEQYF